The 22 T cell receptor beta chains given below trace back to one sample, sequenced in a study of OX40 agonist ivuxolimab in advanced cancers. Libraries were prepared by immunoSEQ multiplex PCR; TCRdb keeps only in-frame clonotypes and omits some of them. The sample comprises some 67,000 clones, 85% of which are singletons, and roughly 0.8% rests with the top ten. The sample consisted of CD4+ or CD8+ T cells sorted from blood, taken in a trial of the OX40 agonist ivuxolimab. All receptors derive from an adult with an advanced solid tumor such as melanoma, head and neck, liver or kidney cancer.

The V and J genes are TRBV2 and TRBJ1-5, with 7 bases lining up with TRBD1. This CDR3 is 14 amino acids long. Germline-derived CDR1 and CDR2 are SNHLY and FYNNEI. The J segment lost 2 bases and the V segment lost 6 bases, leaving 4 bases of the junction unmatched. The CDR3 DNA reads TGTGCCAGCAGGGAAACAGGGGGCAATCAGCCCCAGCATTTT. Translated, it gives CASRETGGNQPQHF.

The chain recombines TRBV29-1 with TRBJ2-7; D could derive from TRBD1 or TRBD2 (5 bases each). From germline, CDR1 is SQVTM and CDR2 ANQGSEA. The CDR3 spans 11 residues. The V and J ends lost 6 bases and 2 bases respectively, with 8 bases between them. CDR3 in amino acids: CSVGDPYEQYF. Here the CDR3 DNA reads TGCAGCGTCGGGGACCCCTACGAGCAGTACTTC.

The V gene is TRBV18, the J gene TRBJ1-1, with TRBD1 matching over 10 bases. The CDR3 has 14 amino acids. V lost 3 bases and J lost 4; bases outside the gene matches: 2. Germline CDR1 is KGHSH and CDR2 is LQKENI. In nucleotides, the CDR3 is TGTGCCAGCTCACCTGGACAGGGGGGCACTGAAGCTTTCTTT. It is translated as CASSPGQGGTEAFF.

V usage is TRBV5-4 and J usage is TRBJ1-2; 10 bases are shared with TRBD1. The V and J ends lost 4 bases and 5 bases, in that order; junction bases with no gene match: 11. The CDR3 has 16 amino acids. Germline V gene data show CDR1 as SGHNT and CDR2 as YYREEE (reference sequence). CDR3 amino acids: CASSADRTGGRYGYTF. The CDR3 coding sequence is TGTGCCAGCAGCGCGGACCGGACAGGGGGACGGTATGGCTACACCTTC.

About this clone: Other nucleotide sequences in the sample specify the same CDR3. The V gene is TRBV5-1, the J gene TRBJ2-5; D is undetermined. The CDR3 sequence is 10 residues long. Germline V lookup: CDR1 SGHRS, CDR2 YFSETQ. V dropped 8 bases and J dropped 4 bases, with 6 bases sitting between them. The CDR3 loop reads CASSRETQYF. CDR3 nucleotide sequence: TGCGCCAGTAGCAGAGAGACCCAGTACTTC.

The chain joins TRBV7-8 to TRBJ1-2, with D possibly being TRBD1 (5 bases). The CDR3 is made up of 13 amino acids. Germline values: CDR1 SGHVS, CDR2 FQNEAQ. Trimming left V 4 bases short and J 7 bases short, with 13 bases between. CDR3 nucleotides: TGTGCCAGCAGCTATAAAGGGGCGAGTGGCTACACCTTC. It translates to CASSYKGASGYTF.

J is TRBJ1-6 and V is TRBV7-3; D remains unclear. CDR1 SGHTA and CDR2 FQGTGA come from the germline V gene. V lost 2 bases and J 7 bases, leaving 12 bases between the germline ends. CDR3 length: 15 residues. The CDR3 region is CASSLVPTQNSPLHF. The CDR3 DNA is TGTGCCAGCAGCTTAGTCCCGACACAGAATTCACCCCTCCACTTT.

The chain is built from TRBV28 and TRBJ1-6, with 8 bases lining up with TRBD1. CDR3 size: 15 residues. The V gene's germline CDR1 is MDHEN and CDR2 SYDVKM. The V gene end was trimmed by 6 bases and the J gene end by 7 bases; junction bases not matched to a gene: 8. This CDR3 is CASSRPDRVNSPLHF. CDR3 bases: TGTGCCAGCAGCCGACCGGACAGGGTGAATTCACCCCTCCACTTT.

The chain combines TRBV5-5 with TRBJ2-3; unclear D gene. With 0 bases removed from V and 3 bases from J, the gap between germline ends came to 14 bases. Germline CDR1 and CDR2: SGHKS and YYEKEE (reference sequence). This CDR3 has 16 residues. The CDR3 DNA reads TGTGCCAGCAGCTTGGCGCAGCGCTTACAGACAGATACGCAGTATTTT. Protein: CASSLAQRLQTDTQYF.

This rearrangement joins TRBV28 to TRBJ2-2; 8 positions agree with TRBD2. This CDR3 region has 15 residues. Germline loops: CDR1 MDHEN, CDR2 SYDVKM. J gave up 9 bases and V 2 bases, and 8 bases lay outside the gene matches. For the CDR3, the DNA is TGTGCCAGCAGTTTAGCGGGAGGAAATCACCGGGAGCTGTTTTTT. This gives the protein CASSLAGGNHRELFF.

The rearrangement links TRBV6-5 to TRBJ2-2, with a tentative D call TRBD1 (6 bases). Germline CDR1 MNHEY, CDR2 SVGAGI. The CDR3 loop spans 15 amino acids. Between the trimmed V and J ends, which lost 6 bases and 0 bases, there was a span of 11 bases. The CDR3 nucleotides read TGTGCCAGCAGGGCAGGGGCTTCGAACACCGGGGAGCTGTTTTTT. It yields the protein CASRAGASNTGELFF.

This chain joins TRBV2 and TRBJ2-3, with D possibly matching TRBD2 (6 bases). The CDR3 sequence is 14 residues long. V lost 10 bases to trimming and J lost 2 bases, with 16 bases between them. In germline, CDR1 is SNHLY, CDR2 FYNNEI. The CDR3 loop is CATSSTSLTDTQYF. Here the CDR3 DNA reads TGTGCCACCTCCTCGACTAGTCTCACAGATACGCAGTATTTT.

This chain uses TRBV4-1 with TRBJ2-5, with D hard to call. Near its end, the DNA agrees better with TRBJ2-7, so the J call may be wrong. The CDR3 loop spans 16 amino acids. CDR1 is MGHRA and CDR2 is YSYEKL in the germline V gene. CDR3 nucleotides: TGCGCCAGCAGCCAAGATACGGCAGGTCAAAATTACGAGCAGTACTTC. Its translation is CASSQDTAGQNYEQYF.

For this clone: The junction differs from germline at one of its ends, possibly a read error. This chain links TRBV7-9 with TRBJ2-5, with D tentatively TRBD2 (6 bases). This CDR3 region has 16 residues. Germline V CDR1 and CDR2: SEHNR, FQNEAQ (reference sequence). For the CDR3, the DNA is TGTGCCAGCAGCTTAGTCCCGGGAGAAGGAGAAGACACCCAGTACTTC. Translating it yields CASSLVPGEGEDTQYF.

The rearrangement joins TRBV9 to TRBJ1-1; 12 bases match TRBD1. V shed 0 bases and J 8 bases; nucleotides not matched to a gene: 8. This CDR3 has 16 amino acids. Looked up from germline, CDR1 is SGDLS and CDR2 is YYNGEE. CDR3 residues: CASSVGGTGGVGEAFF. Here the CDR3 DNA reads TGTGCCAGCAGCGTAGGGGGGACAGGGGGCGTTGGAGAAGCTTTCTTT.

The rearrangement uses TRBV7-9 and TRBJ2-1; possibly TRBD1 or TRBD2 for D (6 bases each). This CDR3 spans 17 amino acids. V was trimmed by 3 bases and J by 4 bases, leaving 19 bases between them. Germline assignment: CDR1 SEHNR and CDR2 FQNEAQ (reference sequence). The CDR3 loop reads CASSFYQTGTYYNEQFF. Written as DNA, the CDR3 is TGTGCCAGCAGCTTTTATCAAACAGGGACTTATTACAATGAGCAGTTCTTC.

This clone turned up a few times. The rearrangement joins TRBV5-1 to TRBJ1-1, with TRBD1 matching over 9 bases. J lost 5 bases, V lost 3 bases, and 11 bases had no gene match. Germline CDR1 reads SGHRS; CDR2 reads YFSETQ. The CDR3 is 16 residues long. Here the CDR3 DNA reads TGCGCCAGCAGCTACGGGCGGGACAGGGAGGAGACTGAAGCTTTCTTT. This encodes CASSYGRDREETEAFF.

The genes are TRBV7-3 and TRBJ2-6; 7 bases map to TRBD2. CDR1 is SGHTA, CDR2 FQGTGA, per germline. V lost 4 bases, J lost 1 base, and 13 bases stayed unmatched. CDR3 length equals 19 residues. The CDR3, as DNA: TGTGCCAGCAGCTCGCCGGGAGGTCGTTTAAGTTCTGGGGCCAACGTCCTGACTTTC. Residues: CASSSPGGRLSSGANVLTF.

The chain links TRBV28 to TRBJ1-3; D is perhaps TRBD1 (5 bases). Trimming left V 1 base short and J 6 bases short, with 10 bases between. This CDR3 comprises 14 residues. CDR1 MDHEN and CDR2 SYDVKM come from the germline V gene. CDR3 nucleotides: TGTGCCAGCAGTTTATCAGGGCGGGCAAACACCATATATTTT. The encoded protein is CASSLSGRANTIYF.

The V call is TRBV9, the J call TRBJ2-1, with D possibly matching TRBD2 (5 bases). Germline V gene lookup returns CDR1 SGDLS and CDR2 YYNGEE. V lost 3 bases, J lost 8 bases, and 15 bases lay in between. The CDR3 sequence is 14 residues long. CDR3 region: CASSERTVSDEQFF. CDR3 DNA: TGTGCCAGCAGCGAGCGGACGGTATCGGATGAGCAGTTCTTC.

Concerning this clone: This same CDR3 is encoded by further DNA sequences in the sample. The CDR3 DNA reads TGTGCCAGCAGTGAGCGTGGGGGTCTGGGGCAGCCCCAGCATTTT. Protein: CASSERGGLGQPQHF. This chain uses TRBV2 with TRBJ1-5, with TRBD1 as a possible D gene (5 bases). Trimming took 3 bases from V and 7 from J, leaving 16 bases between them. This CDR3 spans 15 amino acids. Germline V gives CDR1 SNHLY, CDR2 FYNNEI.

Concerning this clone: Distinct nucleotide sequences in the sample also encode this CDR3. The chain couples TRBV7-6 to TRBJ2-7; weak D call: TRBD2 (5 bases). Trimming took 1 base from V and 1 from J, leaving 8 bases between them. CDR3 length: 14 residues. Germline lookup yields CDR1 SGHVS and CDR2 FNYEAQ. This CDR3 is CASSLGTGSYEQYF. The CDR3 DNA is TGTGCCAGCAGCTTAGGGACTGGGTCCTACGAGCAGTACTTC.